This T cell receptor beta chain was captured by sequencing in a study of T cell responses to AZD1222 COVID-19 vaccine. For the study at large: Pooled in the analysis were second doses at about 4 or about 12 weeks.

Produced via immunoSEQ multiplex PCR; TCRdb's table is partial and in-frame only. The table records roughly 180,000 clones, around 90% of them present only once. Details on this clone: Its antigen is still unknown.

Whole-study findings and limits: Recipients of AZD1222 seropositive at baseline numbered only 5 to 7. Most donors were white British, females outnumbered males, and clonal diversity was possibly underestimated.

Trimming stripped 8 bases from V and 0 bases from J, with 16 bases between. Germline CDR1 SGHAT, CDR2 FQNNGV. The CDR3 runs 16 residues. V usage is TRBV11-2 and J usage is TRBJ1-4; D possibly corresponds to TRBD1 (5 bases). The TCR sequence derives from an adult in good health. Here the sequenced sample was peripheral blood, taken on day 0 of AZD1222 vaccination. The DNA of the CDR3 is TGTGCCAGCTGCCGTCGACGGGACTCAACTAATGAAAAACTGTTTTTT. It is translated as CASCRRRDSTNEKLFF. Using reference TRBV11-2 and TRBJ1-4 for the parts outside the CDR3, the full variable domain is EAGVAQSPRYKIIEKRQSVAFWCNPISGHATLYWYQQILGQGPKLLIQFQNNGVVDDSQLPKDRFSAERLKGVDSTLKIQPAKLEDSAVYLCASCRRRDSTNEKLFFGSGTQLSVL.